The 31 T cell receptor beta chains below were found in one sample sequenced in a study of cytomegalovirus exposure and HLA in healthy donors. The PCR had 60 Vbeta and 13 Jbeta primers. The assay was immunoSEQ multiplex PCR, and TCRdb's table has in-frame clones only and misses some. This table has 190,000 or so clones, 75% to 90% appearing once. Material: PBMCs. These receptors were obtained from a woman aged 50 to 60 in good health and CMV-seropositive.

This clone was counted a single time. The chain has TRBV11-2 and TRBJ2-5; 8 bases are shared with TRBD2. J lost 5 bases, V lost 7 bases, and 9 bases had no gene match. This CDR3 has 14 amino acids. Germline V gives CDR1 SGHAT, CDR2 FQNNGV. Written as DNA, the CDR3 is TGTGCCAGCACCTGGGGGACTAGTGGGGAGACCCAGTACTTC. It specifies CASTWGTSGETQYF.

CDR3 bases: TGCGCCAGCAGCCAGATGACAGGGACCACAGATACGCAGTATTTT. As protein: CASSQMTGTTDTQYF. The chain recombines TRBV4-1 with TRBJ2-3; 7 bases match TRBD1. J gave up 2 bases and V 3 bases, and 5 bases lay outside the gene matches. The V gene's germline CDR1 is MGHRA and CDR2 YSYEKL. This CDR3 region has 15 residues.

The chain employs TRBV7-9 and TRBJ2-1; TRBD2 agrees at 13 bases. J lost 8 bases, V lost 5 bases, and 6 bases had no gene match. Germline V lookup: CDR1 SEHNR, CDR2 FQNEAQ (reference sequence). This CDR3 comprises 15 residues. The CDR3 nucleotides are TGTGCCAGCAGCCCGGGGACTAGCGGGGTCGATGAGCAGTTCTTC. Its protein is CASSPGTSGVDEQFF.

CDR3 coding DNA: TGTGCCAGCAGCCCCCGGGACAGGGTACCCCCACATAGGCAGTTCTTC. Residues: CASSPRDRVPPHRQFF. J is TRBJ2-1 and V is TRBV7-3; the match to TRBD1 covers 9 bases. The junction had 17 bases not matched to a gene; V was cut back by 5 bases and J by 12 bases. The CDR3 has 16 residues. Germline V gives CDR1 SGHTA, CDR2 FQGTGA.

This chain uses TRBV28 with TRBJ1-5; D is uncertain. CDR3 length equals 18 residues. Trimming stripped 6 bases from V and 5 bases from J, with 26 bases between. In germline, CDR1 is MDHEN, CDR2 SYDVKM. CDR3 sequence: CASSSLFIRGDPYQPQHF. CDR3 nucleotide sequence: TGTGCCAGCAGCTCCCTATTTATCCGAGGAGACCCCTATCAGCCCCAGCATTTT.

V and J are TRBV13 and TRBJ2-7, with TRBD2 matching 7 bases. The CDR3 loop spans 15 amino acids. V lost 3 bases, J lost 0 bases, and 5 bases stayed unmatched. The germline V gene encodes CDR1 PRHDT and CDR2 FYEKMQ (reference sequence). The CDR3 coding sequence is TGTGCCAGCAGCTTCTGGGGGGGGAGCTCCTACGAGCAGTACTTC. It translates to CASSFWGGSSYEQYF. Using reference TRBV13 and TRBJ2-7 for the parts outside the CDR3, the full variable domain is AAGVIQSPRHLIKEKRETATLKCYPIPRHDTVYWYQQGPGQDPQFLISFYEKMQSDKGSIPDRFSAQQFSDYHSELNMSSLELGDSALYFCASSFWGGSSYEQYFGPGTRLTVT.

The rearrangement uses TRBV2 and TRBJ2-1; 10 bases are a match to TRBD2. Germline lookup yields CDR1 SNHLY and CDR2 FYNNEI. This CDR3 comprises 17 residues. Trimming removed 4 bases from V and 7 bases from J; junction bases left unmatched: 13. CDR3 coding DNA: TGTGCCAGCAGTGTTCTCCTAGCGGGAGTTGCCAGGAATGAGCAGTTCTTC. Its protein product is CASSVLLAGVARNEQFF.

The chain carries TRBV27 and TRBJ2-1, with 11 bases that match TRBD1. This CDR3 has 14 amino acids. After removal of 6 bases from V and 7 bases from J, the junction contained 5 bases not matched to a gene. In germline, CDR1 is MNHEY, CDR2 SMNVEV (reference sequence). This CDR3 reads CASSRDRGRNEQFF. The DNA of the CDR3 is TGTGCCAGCAGCCGGGACAGGGGGAGGAATGAGCAGTTCTTC.

The rearrangement links TRBV10-3 to TRBJ1-5; D is unclear. Germline V gene sequence: CDR1 ENHRY, CDR2 SYGVKD. V was pared by 6 bases and J by 4 bases, with 7 bases between. The CDR3 has 12 residues. CDR3 nucleotides: TGTGCCATCAGAGCCGAGAATCAGCCCCAGCATTTT. Its protein product is CAIRAENQPQHF.

The V call is TRBV27, the J call TRBJ1-6; perhaps TRBD1 as D (6 bases). V lost 2 bases and J lost 6, with 8 bases in between. The CDR3 is 14 amino acids. Germline V CDR1 and CDR2: MNHEY, SMNVEV (reference sequence). The CDR3 reads CASSLARGNSPLHF. DNA for the CDR3: TGTGCCAGCAGTTTAGCCAGGGGTAATTCACCCCTCCACTTT.

This chain joins TRBV6-6 and TRBJ1-1; D gene unclear. Between the trimmed V and J ends, which lost 2 bases and 6 bases, there was a span of 7 bases. Germline V gene data show CDR1 as MNHNY and CDR2 as SVGAGI (reference sequence). This CDR3 spans 12 amino acids. The CDR3 DNA reads as TGTGCCAGCAGTTACCGAGATTCTGAAGCTTTCTTT. Protein sequence: CASSYRDSEAFF.

V gene TRBV7-9 combines with J gene TRBJ2-5; 8 nucleotides line up with TRBD1. CDR1 is SEHNR and CDR2 is FQNEAQ in the germline V gene (reference sequence). V was pared by 5 bases and J by 4 bases, with 6 bases of the junction left unmatched. This CDR3 region has 14 residues. CDR3 in amino acids: CASSPGTGIETQYF. The DNA of the CDR3 is TGTGCCAGCAGCCCCGGGACAGGAATAGAGACCCAGTACTTC.

The chain joins TRBV11-2 to TRBJ2-7; perhaps TRBD2 as D (6 bases). Trimming removed 3 bases from V and 4 bases from J, with 13 bases in between. Germline CDR1 reads SGHAT; CDR2 reads FQNNGV. This CDR3 is built from 14 residues. The CDR3 sequence: CASSFSPGGYEQYF. DNA for the CDR3: TGTGCCAGCAGCTTTTCTCCTGGGGGGTACGAGCAGTACTTC.

The V and J genes are TRBV27 and TRBJ2-1, with TRBD2 identical over 11 bases. The germline V gene encodes CDR1 MNHEY and CDR2 SMNVEV (reference sequence). The V gene end was trimmed by 8 bases and the J gene end by 1 base; junction bases not matched to a gene: 1. This CDR3 contains 14 residues. The CDR3 sequence: CASRLAGSYNEQFF. For the CDR3, the DNA is TGTGCCAGCCGACTAGCGGGATCCTACAATGAGCAGTTCTTC.

This clone has a handful of counts. CDR3 sequence reads: CASSFLPLNTEAFF. The DNA for the CDR3 is TGTGCCAGCAGCTTCCTACCTTTGAACACTGAAGCTTTCTTT. V and J are TRBV7-2 and TRBJ1-1; no clear D. The V end lost 3 bases, the J end lost 0 bases, and 8 bases lay between the germline ends. Germline CDR1 reads SGHTA; CDR2 reads FQGNSA. The CDR3 length is 14 residues.

A single count supports this clone. The chain carries TRBV4-2 and TRBJ2-7; 12 bases match TRBD2. Germline V gene lookup returns CDR1 LGHNA and CDR2 YNFKEQ. CDR3 size: 17 residues. V lost 1 base, J lost 4 bases, and 8 bases stayed unmatched. CDR3 nucleotides: TGTGCCAGCAGCCAAGTGGGCCTAGCGGGAGGGGGTTACGAGCAGTACTTC. Protein sequence: CASSQVGLAGGGYEQYF.

V is TRBV28 and J is TRBJ2-7; no firm D call. The V end was cut by 3 bases, the J end by 3 bases, with 12 bases between. Germline V gives CDR1 MDHEN, CDR2 SYDVKM. CDR3 length equals 14 residues. Written as DNA, the CDR3 is TGTGCCAGCAGTTTGATAGAGGATTTCTACGAGCAGTACTTC. Its protein product is CASSLIEDFYEQYF. Looking up the rest from reference TRBV28 and TRBJ2-7 gives the full variable domain: DVKVTQSSRYLVKRTGEKVFLECVQDMDHENMFWYRQDPGLGLRLIYFSYDVKMKEKGDIPEGYSVSREKKERFSLILESASTNQTSMYLCASSLIEDFYEQYFGPGTRLTVT.

The chain is built from TRBV19 and TRBJ2-7; D is possibly TRBD1 (5 bases). The ends were cut back, 3 bases at V and 6 bases at J, with 12 bases in the middle. CDR1 LNHDA and CDR2 SQIVND come from the germline V gene (reference sequence). The CDR3 totals 13 residues. Here the CDR3 DNA reads TGTGCCAGTAGTATGACAGCTGGGGCCGAGCAGTACTTC. It is translated as CASSMTAGAEQYF.

The chain employs TRBV29-1 and TRBJ2-1; 7 positions agree with TRBD1. The CDR3 has 14 amino acids. Germline CDR1 reads SQVTM; CDR2 reads ANQGSEA. Unmatched junction bases numbered 12, after V lost 5 bases and J lost 8 bases. The DNA of the CDR3 is TGCAGCGTTCCCAACAGGGGAAGCATGTATGAGCAGTTCTTC. This codes for CSVPNRGSMYEQFF.

The chain has TRBV6-5 and TRBJ1-2; 11 positions match TRBD1. CDR3 length equals 16 residues. CDR1 is MNHEY and CDR2 is SVGAGI in the germline V gene. V was clipped by 2 bases and J by 4 bases; unmatched bases: 6. CDR3 sequence: CASSYRGTGGTYGYTF. The CDR3 nucleotides read TGTGCCAGCAGTTACAGAGGGACAGGGGGGACCTATGGCTACACCTTC.

The J gene is TRBJ2-5, the V gene TRBV6-5, with a possible D match to TRBD2 (7 bases). The J call may be incorrect, as the DNA end agrees better with TRBJ2-7. The CDR3 has 16 residues. Germline V gene data show CDR1 as MNHEY and CDR2 as SVGAGI. The CDR3 sequence: CASSYGGGGGVYEQYF. The CDR3, as DNA: TGTGCCAGCAGTTACGGGGGGGGAGGGGGAGTGTACGAGCAGTACTTC.

This chain links TRBV5-1 with TRBJ1-6, with D possibly being TRBD1 (5 bases). The CDR3 has 13 amino acids. V lost 6 bases, J lost 9 bases, and 13 bases lay in between. Germline V gives CDR1 SGHRS, CDR2 YFSETQ. CDR3 coding DNA: TGCGCCAGCAAGGGACTGTCGGCTTCACCCCTCCACTTT. Translated, it gives CASKGLSASPLHF.

This chain joins TRBV19 and TRBJ2-7; 7 bases are a match to TRBD1. V lost 4 bases to trimming and J lost 3 bases; unmatched junction nucleotides: 6. There are 14 residues in the CDR3. Germline values: CDR1 LNHDA, CDR2 SQIVND (reference sequence). The CDR3 is CASSSRTGDYEQYF. The DNA of the CDR3 is TGTGCCAGTAGTAGTAGGACAGGAGACTACGAGCAGTACTTC. The full variable domain, rest sourced from reference TRBV19 and TRBJ2-7, is DGGITQSPKYLFRKEGQNVTLSCEQNLNHDAMYWYRQDPGQGLRLIYYSQIVNDFQKGDIAEGYSVSREKKESFPLTVTSAQKNPTAFYLCASSSRTGDYEQYFGPGTRLTVT.

The chain combines TRBV25-1 with TRBJ2-7; a weak D match, TRBD2 (5 bases). CDR1 is MGHDK and CDR2 is SYGVNS in the germline V gene. The V gene lost 5 bases and the J gene lost 1 base, with 9 bases spanning the gap. The CDR3 is 13 amino acids. CDR3 nucleotide sequence: TGTGCCAGCAGTCTAGCTGCGTCCTACGAGCAGTACTTC. It encodes CASSLAASYEQYF.

The chain carries TRBV5-5 and TRBJ1-2; D is unresolved. Germline CDR1 is SGHKS and CDR2 is YYEKEE (reference sequence). V gave up 0 bases and J gave up 4 bases, with 7 bases separating them. The CDR3 runs 13 residues. This chain's CDR3 is CASSLAVVYGYTF. CDR3 coding DNA: TGTGCCAGCAGCTTGGCGGTGGTCTATGGCTACACCTTC.

The chain couples TRBV7-9 to TRBJ2-1; TRBD1 matches 9 bases. The germline CDR1 and CDR2 sequences are SEHNR and FQNEAQ (reference sequence). This CDR3 has 14 amino acids. Trimming at V came to 5 bases and at J to 3 bases, leaving 2 bases not matched to a gene. CDR3 sequence reads: CASSRGQGYNEQFF. Here the CDR3 DNA reads TGTGCCAGCAGCCGGGGACAGGGCTACAATGAGCAGTTCTTC.

On this clone: A much larger clone lies one base from this, so it may be a read error. The CDR3 DNA is TGTGCCAGCAGCTCGGACAGTATGAACACTGAAGCTTTCTTT. It codes for CASSSDSMNTEAFF. The chain is built from TRBV11-2 and TRBJ1-1; perhaps TRBD1 as D (6 bases). The germline CDR1 and CDR2 sequences are SGHAT and FQNNGV. There are 14 residues in the CDR3. V gave up 4 bases and J gave up 0 bases, with 9 bases separating them.

This rearrangement joins TRBV19 to TRBJ1-2; the D is unclear. The CDR3 sequence is 15 residues long. The ends were cut back, 6 bases at V and 2 bases at J, with 16 bases in the middle. Looked up from germline, CDR1 is LNHDA and CDR2 is SQIVND (reference sequence). For the CDR3, the DNA is TGTGCCAGTAGCAAATCCGGGGAGCCAAACTATGGCTACACCTTC. It translates to CASSKSGEPNYGYTF.

This sequence joins TRBV11-1 and TRBJ2-7, with TRBD1 identical over 9 bases. The germline CDR1 and CDR2 sequences are SGHAT and FQDESV (reference sequence). This CDR3 has 14 residues. J gave up 3 bases and V 1 base, and 1 base lay outside the gene matches. DNA for the CDR3: TGTGCCAGCAGCTTAGTGGACAGGGGCTACGAGCAGTACTTC. This sequence encodes CASSLVDRGYEQYF.

The J gene is TRBJ2-2, the V gene TRBV9, with TRBD1 matching 9 bases. Germline V CDR1 and CDR2: SGDLS, YYNGEE. The CDR3 loop spans 16 amino acids. Trimming took 6 bases from V and 4 from J; bases not matched to a gene: 10. The CDR3 protein is CASTIRDREITGELFF. The CDR3 region has the DNA TGTGCCAGCACCATACGGGACAGGGAAATCACCGGGGAGCTGTTTTTT.

In the case of this clone: A junction end diverges from the germline sequence, so it may reflect a read error. This sample also contains other DNA sequences that code for the same CDR3. The rearrangement uses TRBV9 and TRBJ2-6; tentatively, D is TRBD1 (5 bases). The CDR3 is made up of 14 amino acids. The germline gives CDR1 SGDLS, CDR2 YYNGEE. For the CDR3, the DNA is TGTGCCAGCAGCGTAGGATCTGGGGCCAACGGCCTGACTTTC. It yields the protein CASSVGSGANGLTF.